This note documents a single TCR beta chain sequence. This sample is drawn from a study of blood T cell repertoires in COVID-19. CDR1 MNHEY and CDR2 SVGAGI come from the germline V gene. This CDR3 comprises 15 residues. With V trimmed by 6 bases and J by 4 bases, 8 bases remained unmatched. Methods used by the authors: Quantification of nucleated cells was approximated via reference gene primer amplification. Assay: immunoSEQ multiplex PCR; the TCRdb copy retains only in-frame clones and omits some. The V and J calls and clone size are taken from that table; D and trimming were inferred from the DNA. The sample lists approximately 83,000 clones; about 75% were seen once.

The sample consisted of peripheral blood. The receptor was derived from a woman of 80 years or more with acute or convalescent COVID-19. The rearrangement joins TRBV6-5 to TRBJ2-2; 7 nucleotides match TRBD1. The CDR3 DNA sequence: TGTGCCAGCAGCCGCGAGGGACAGTTCACCGGGGAGCTGTTTTTT. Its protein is CASSREGQFTGELFF.